One sample yielded the 17 T cell receptor beta chains listed below, sequenced in a study of T cell clusters in autoimmune cytopenias. TRB was amplified from approximately 230 ng of peripheral blood genomic DNA per sample. TRB rearrangements were amplified by touch-down multiplex PCR with mixed TRB-A/B primers. From the multiplex PCR reads, TCRdb lists one entry per CDR3 protein and no DNA. The listing contains around 5,000 distinct CDR3 sequences. These same records also appear under a second study, on T cell repertoires in aging, cancer and after chemotherapy.

Sample: peripheral blood. These receptors all come from a human donor in good health.

By frequency, this clonotype is medium-sized. The rearrangement uses TRBV27 and TRBJ2-5; checking the TCRdb D call of TRBD1 is not possible without DNA. The CDR3 covers 14 residues. Germline lookup yields CDR1 MNHEY and CDR2 SMNVEV (reference sequence). This CDR3 reads CASRRQGSQETQYF.

This clonotype is medium-sized (0.01 to 0.1%) by frequency. The chain uses TRBV5-6 and TRBJ2-3; without DNA, the TCRdb call of TRBD2 cannot be checked. Per the germline V gene, CDR1 is SGHDT and CDR2 is YYEEEE. The CDR3 is 16 amino acids. The CDR3 is CASSLDTSGVTDTQYF.

This clonotype registers medium-sized by frequency. The CDR3 sequence: CASTLEGPGNQPQHF. The V gene is TRBV12-3 or TRBV12-4, the J gene TRBJ1-5. The CDR3 has 15 residues.

V usage is TRBV5-4 and J usage is TRBJ2-1; TCRdb reports TRBD2, a call that lacks DNA to check it against. In germline, CDR1 is SGHNT, CDR2 YYREEE (reference sequence). The CDR3 is 16 amino acids. The CDR3 is CASSLYGGGAVAEQFF. The full variable domain, in which reference TRBV5-4 and TRBJ2-1 provide the parts outside the CDR3, is ETGVTQSPTHLIKTRGQQVTLRCSSQSGHNTVSWYQQALGQGPQFIFQYYREEENGRGNFPPRFSGLQFPNYSSELNVNALELDDSALYLCASSLYGGGAVAEQFFGPGTRLTVL.

Its frequency marks this clonotype as medium-sized. The rearrangement uses TRBV29-1 and TRBJ1-2; without DNA, the TCRdb call of TRBD1 cannot be checked. The length of the CDR3 is 13 residues. The germline V gene encodes CDR1 SQVTM and CDR2 ANQGSEA. CDR3 sequence: CSVAGGVNYGYTF.

By frequency, this clonotype is medium-sized. The chain couples TRBV6-5 to TRBJ2-6; TCRdb lists TRBD1, though no DNA is available to test this call. This CDR3 contains 17 residues. Per the germline V gene, CDR1 is MNHEY and CDR2 is SVGAGI. This CDR3 reads CASSTRQGAGGANVLTF.

The chain carries TRBV15 and TRBJ2-1; TCRdb names TRBD2, which stays unverified in the absence of DNA. The V gene's germline CDR1 is LNHNV and CDR2 YYDKDF (reference sequence). CDR3 length: 16 residues. The CDR3 here is CATSSRTSGTYNEQFF.

The rearrangement joins TRBV29-1 to TRBJ2-1; no DNA is available, so the TRBD2 call from TCRdb remains unchecked. CDR1 is SQVTM and CDR2 is ANQGSEA in the germline V gene. The CDR3 sequence is 15 residues long. The CDR3 loop reads CSVREERGGRNEQFF.

V usage is TRBV14 and J usage is TRBJ1-2. This CDR3 has 15 amino acids. Germline CDR1 SGHDN, CDR2 FVKESK. The CDR3 reads CASSQDLGQLNGYTF.

By frequency, this clonotype registers medium-sized (0.01 to 0.1%). The chain combines TRBV6-5 with TRBJ2-7; the D call from TCRdb, TRBD1, cannot be confirmed without DNA. Germline CDR1 is MNHEY and CDR2 is SVGAGI. CDR3 size: 15 residues. The CDR3 sequence: CASSYQGGSSYEQYF.

The chain joins TRBV19 to TRBJ1-1. The germline V gene has CDR1 LNHDA and CDR2 SQIVND (reference sequence). The CDR3 runs to 12 residues. The CDR3 spells CASSFRDTEAFF.

According to its frequency, this clonotype is medium-sized. The chain joins TRBV30 to TRBJ2-7; the D call of TRBD2 rests on TCRdb alone, since no DNA is present to check it. The CDR3 sequence is 15 residues long. Germline CDR1 is GTSNPN and CDR2 is SVGIG (reference sequence). The CDR3: CAWSVVAGATYEQYF.

Measured by frequency, this clonotype is medium-sized. The chain links TRBV12-3 or TRBV12-4 to TRBJ2-6; TCRdb lists TRBD2, though no DNA is available to test this call. The CDR3 contains 20 residues. The CDR3 sequence: CASSDRRRGTGLTGANVLTF.

This CDR3 reads CASRAGSFYLPLHF. This chain joins TRBV6-2 or TRBV6-3 and TRBJ1-6; TCRdb reports TRBD1, a call that lacks DNA to check it against. Germline CDR1 MNHEY, CDR2 SVGEGT. The CDR3 length is 14 residues.

This chain uses TRBV7-2 with TRBJ1-1; TCRdb's D call of TRBD1 is untestable without DNA. CDR1 is SGHTA, CDR2 FQGNSA, per germline. The CDR3 runs 14 residues. The CDR3 region is CASSSRGQNTEAFF.

This clonotype shows up as medium-sized (0.01 to 0.1%) by frequency. V gene TRBV27 combines with J gene TRBJ2-7; the TRBD1 assignment by TCRdb is unverifiable without DNA. This CDR3 is 17 amino acids long. From germline, CDR1 is MNHEY and CDR2 SMNVEV (reference sequence). CDR3 region: CASSSRAFRGTAYEQYF.

Frequency places this clonotype as medium-sized. This sequence joins TRBV27 and TRBJ2-7; TCRdb returns TRBD1, unconfirmable since there is no DNA. The germline V gene encodes CDR1 MNHEY and CDR2 SMNVEV (reference sequence). This CDR3 is 15 amino acids long. The CDR3: CASNSPGTGIYEQYF.